Described below is a single TCR beta chain sequence and its context. Its target is unknown. CD45RO-negative cells were positively selected for CCR7, leaving out terminally differentiated effector memory CD45RA+ cells. Healthy and HIV-negative, the adult donors had no recent acute infections or vaccinations. This entry belongs to a study of shared clonotypes between healthy human individuals. Study-wide findings and caveats: Depth was large, yet rarefaction showed that sorted-subset sequencing was incomplete.

Assay: immunoSEQ multiplex PCR; the TCRdb copy retains only in-frame clones and omits some. The table shows hundreds of thousands of clones, with 90% to 97% occurring only once. The CDR3 runs to 15 residues. V dropped 3 bases and J dropped 0 bases, with 10 bases sitting between them. The germline CDR1 and CDR2 sequences are MDHEN and SYDVKM. The TCR was taken from a woman aged 25 to 39 in good health. Material for sequencing was naive CD8+ T cells sorted from blood. This sequence joins TRBV28 and TRBJ2-3; no clear D gene. The CDR3 nucleotides read TGTGCCAGCAGTTTCATCGTTCCTAGCACAGATACGCAGTATTTT. It specifies CASSFIVPSTDTQYF.